This T cell receptor (beta chain) was captured by sequencing in a study of CD8 T cells in ankylosing spondylitis. General study findings and limits: Clones linked to the disease showed a CD8+ phenotype. They occurred at relatively low frequencies in peripheral blood.

A quantitative 5'-RACE method, one with molecular barcodes, was used to make TCR beta libraries. A single record per CDR3 protein comes from TCRdb applying MiXCR to the 5' RACE reads. The data show about 240,000 distinct CDR3 sequences, 7.5% to 9.5% seen once. There are 12 residues in the CDR3. In germline, CDR1 is MNHEY, CDR2 SVGAGI. Trimming removed 7 bases at V and 4 bases at J, with 9 bases between. Comment on this clonotype: Its antigen is as yet unknown.

The genes are TRBV6-5 and TRBJ2-3; no clear D gene. Material for sequencing was blood, either unsorted or a sorted T cell fraction (not recorded which). The TCR originated in a female donor with ankylosing spondylitis or in good health (not recorded which). The CDR3 region is CASTAGADTQYF. The CDR3, as DNA: TGTGCCAGCACGGCAGGAGCAGATACGCAGTATTTT.